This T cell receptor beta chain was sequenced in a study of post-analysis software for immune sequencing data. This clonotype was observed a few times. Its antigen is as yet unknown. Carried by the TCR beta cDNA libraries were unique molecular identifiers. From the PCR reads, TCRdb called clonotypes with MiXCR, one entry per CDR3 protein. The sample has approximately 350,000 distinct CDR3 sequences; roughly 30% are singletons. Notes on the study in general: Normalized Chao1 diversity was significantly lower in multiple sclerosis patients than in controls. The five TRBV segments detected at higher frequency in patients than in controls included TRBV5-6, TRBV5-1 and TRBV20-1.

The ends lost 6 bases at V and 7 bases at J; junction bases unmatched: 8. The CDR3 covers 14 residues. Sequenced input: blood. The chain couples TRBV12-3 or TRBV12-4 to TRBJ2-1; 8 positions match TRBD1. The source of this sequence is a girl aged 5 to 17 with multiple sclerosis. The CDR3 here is CASRFRGLRNEQFF. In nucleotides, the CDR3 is TGTGCCAGCAGGTTCAGGGGGCTGAGGAATGAGCAGTTCTTC.